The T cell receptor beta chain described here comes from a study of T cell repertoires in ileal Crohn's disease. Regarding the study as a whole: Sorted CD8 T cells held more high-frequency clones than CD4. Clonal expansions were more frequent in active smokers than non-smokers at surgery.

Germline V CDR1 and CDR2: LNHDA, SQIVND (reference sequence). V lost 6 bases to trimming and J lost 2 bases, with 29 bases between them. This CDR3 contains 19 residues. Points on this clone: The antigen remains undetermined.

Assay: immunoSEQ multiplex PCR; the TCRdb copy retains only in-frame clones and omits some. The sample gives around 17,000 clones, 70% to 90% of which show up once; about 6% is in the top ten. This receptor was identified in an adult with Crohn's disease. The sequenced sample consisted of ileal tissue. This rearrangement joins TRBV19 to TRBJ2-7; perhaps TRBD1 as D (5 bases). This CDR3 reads CASSPPLTVLGFRPYEQYF. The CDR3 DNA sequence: TGTGCCAGTAGCCCTCCTTTGACAGTTCTGGGTTTTCGTCCCTACGAGCAGTACTTC.